Included here is one T cell receptor beta chain sequence, with context. This clonotype has just a few counts. Its antigen remains unidentified. Base qualities are not at hand, and no much larger clone is one base apart. The receptor library was made with 5' RACE. Sequencer: Illumina HiSeq 2500. A second about 6 to 11 cycle PCR used a sample-barcoded 5' primer and a J-beta primer mix. Each TCR beta cDNA molecule received a unique molecular identifier from a template-switch 5' adaptor carrying 12 random nucleotides. Each sample yielded at least 2.5 million CDR3-containing paired-end reads. All of the RNA was converted into first-strand cDNA using the Mint cDNA synthesis kit, with a TRBC-specific oligonucleotide serving as the primer. Following uracil-DNA glycosylase treatment, all cDNA underwent a first 18-cycle PCR with the universal primers M1SS and BC2_uni_R. The study's processing was this. Normalization of each sample was performed by random selection of 1 million high-quality reads, each carrying a distinct molecular identifier. Instead of being binned into consensus sequences, reads with shared molecular identifiers were discarded. CDR3 identification, clonotype clustering and error correction used MiTCR with a Q25 quality threshold and the strictest error-elimination algorithm. Lower-bound total TCR beta diversity was estimated with a nonparametric unseen species model using Euler transformation. The public reads were reanalyzed by TCRdb: fastp trimming at Q25, MiXCR alignment, in-frame beta chains only. A single entry per CDR3 protein holds the most common genes and DNA from its merged rows. These V and J calls derive from TCRdb rather than the authors' analysis. The table for this sample lists around 990,000 distinct CDR3 sequences; 25% of them were counted only once. The ten largest clonotypes hold around 0.75% of the sample.

Donors were a few dozen systemically healthy Caucasian individuals from Russia aged 6 to 90 years. Roughly 9 milliliters of peripheral blood were drawn from each donor into EDTA-treated Vacutainer tubes. Ficoll-Paque density-gradient centrifugation was used to isolate PBMCs, with at least 7 million per sample. Total RNA was extracted from PBMCs with Trizol reagent, with at least 6 micrograms obtained per sample. For every donor, an aliquot of PBMCs went through flow cytometry to measure the percentages of naive CD45RAhigh/CD27high T cells. This record comes from a study of blood T cells in healthy people across ages (dated by TCRdb to about 2015). Regarding the research as a whole: In model experiments, template switching captured about one uniquely barcoded TCR beta cDNA molecule for every two T cells. Using deep sequencing normalized with unique cDNA molecular identifiers, the study measured how TCR beta repertoire diversity changes with age. The donors were divided into four age groups: young (average 16 years), middle-aged (about 39), aged (approximately 64) and long-lived (approximately 74). Using the same blood draw, the study looked at two additional independent replicas of 1 million unique cDNA reads for two donors, one aged 18 to 30 and the other aged 80 or older.

Broad study findings and their caveats: Observed TCR beta diversity correlated strongly with the percentage of naive T cells measured by flow cytometry. Compared with the aged group, the long-lived group had more naive CD4+ T cells, fewer expanded clones and increased TCR diversity, suggesting age selection. Because the CMV infection status of the donors was unknown, age-related changes in expanded clonotypes may potentially have been confounded. Bulk unsorted PBMC profiling prevented conclusive comparison of naive and antigen-experienced compartments. As age increased, observed TCR beta diversity per million T cells dropped in a roughly linear way, and a significant reduction was already evident by age around 41. Total diversity estimates from one million sequenced T cells were considered lower bounds and underestimates.

These same records also appear under a second study, on T cells of mothers and their children. As the second publication notes: Nine systemically healthy Caucasian individuals served as donors, namely three mothers together with their six children. cDNA synthesis consumed the entire amount of extracted RNA, loaded at approximately 1.6 ug RNA in each 15 ul reaction. Sample barcodes and 2-4 random nucleotides were added via the M1S primer in the second PCR. Over 8 million TCR beta CDR3 reads came from each mother, compared with about 3 million reads from each child. Thymic selection similarly shapes TCR recombination output in related and unrelated pairs, with minor effect from inherited differences. Normalized repertoire overlap in related mother-child pairs was always slightly higher than in unrelated mother-child pairs, but the difference was never significant. No persistent microchimeric T cell clones were found, with a detection sensitivity of approximately 100 clones per million clonotypes. To look for features that set related mother-child pairs apart from unrelated individuals, the researchers ran deep NGS to compare the TCR beta repertoires of mothers and children. The mean age was roughly 40 +/- 4 years for the mothers and approximately 11 +/- 4 years for the children. After adapter ligation with NEBNext reagents, the libraries were sequenced on Illumina HiSeq 2000 with 100+100 nt paired-end reads. Mother and child libraries were prepared a month apart and sequenced in separate runs to prevent cross-contamination. Each donor had between about 450,000 and 2,100,000 distinct TCR beta clonotypes identified. Naive TCR beta clonotypes were estimated from low-frequency clonotypes matched to each donor's FACS-determined naive share, without sorting.

The clonotype comes from a girl aged 2 to 10 in good health. Input material: blood.

The CDR3 is CASSSGGVYGYTF. The base sequence is TGTGCCAGCAGCTCGGGGGGGGTTTATGGCTACACCTTC. This sequence uses TRBV7-9 and TRBJ1-2; the D gene is perhaps TRBD1, on 5 matching bases. Including cysteine and phenylalanine, the CDR3 has 13 amino acids. Here the CDR3 DNA is all that survives: 39 bases in frame from base 1. CDR1 and CDR2, looked up from the germline V gene (reference sequence), are SEHNR and FQNEAQ. At the junction V is shortened by 4 bases and J by 5 bases, with 11 bases in between.